The 32 T cell receptor beta chains in this list originate from one sample, sequenced in a study of CD8+CD57+ T cells in acquired aplastic anemia. Genomic DNA, the template, was used for profiling of the TCR beta VDJ and CDR3. TCRdb independently ran MiXCR on the reads; one entry per CDR3 protein. The sample lists approximately 200,000 distinct CDR3 sequences, 64% occurring once. Material: sorted CD4+, CD8+, or CD8+CD57+ T cells (not recorded which) from PBMCs. Source of these receptors: a human donor with severe aplastic anemia or a healthy control (not recorded which).

This clonotype was seen once. The V call is TRBV7-9, the J call TRBJ2-3, with 9 bases aligning to TRBD2. CDR1 and CDR2 from the germline V gene are SEHNR and FQNEAQ (reference sequence). J was trimmed by 0 bases and V by 5 bases; bases with no gene match: 12. The CDR3 is made up of 18 amino acids. CDR3 region: CASSTWTSETTSTDTQYF. Here the CDR3 DNA reads TGTGCCAGCAGCACATGGACTAGCGAGACCACTAGCACAGATACGCAGTATTTT.

V gene TRBV2 combines with J gene TRBJ2-7; 9 bases line up with TRBD1. Germline CDR1 SNHLY, CDR2 FYNNEI. There are 13 residues in the CDR3. The junction had 9 bases not matched to a gene; V was cut back by 10 bases and J by 5 bases. CDR3 nucleotides: TGTGCCACAACCCGGGACAGGGAACACGAGCAGTACTTC. Protein sequence: CATTRDREHEQYF.

This clonotype was counted a single time. The chain's CDR3 is CASSTGAYGYTF. The CDR3 DNA reads TGTGCCAGCAGCACAGGGGCCTATGGCTACACCTTC. This chain uses TRBV12-3 or TRBV12-4 with TRBJ1-2; 7 positions agree with TRBD1. This CDR3 contains 12 residues. The V and J ends lost 6 bases and 4 bases, in that order; junction bases with no gene match: 2.

The chain is built from TRBV2 and TRBJ2-3; TRBD2 is a possible D gene (6 bases). The V end lost 4 bases, the J end lost 2 bases, and 10 bases lay between the germline ends. The CDR3 covers 14 residues. The germline gives CDR1 SNHLY, CDR2 FYNNEI. CDR3 loop: CASSAMRDTDTQYF. In nucleotides, the CDR3 is TGTGCCAGCAGTGCGATGCGGGACACAGATACGCAGTATTTT.

This rearrangement joins TRBV20-1 to TRBJ2-5; 7 positions match TRBD1. The J call may be in error: the DNA end matches TRBJ2-7 better. Germline-derived CDR1 and CDR2 are DFQATT and SNEGSKA (reference sequence). This CDR3 has 12 residues. The DNA for the CDR3 is TGCAGTGCTAGGACAGGGCTGGACGAGCAGTACTTC. Translation gives CSARTGLDEQYF.

The chain links TRBV7-8 to TRBJ2-7; weak D call: TRBD1 (6 bases). This CDR3 is built from 14 residues. V was shortened by 5 bases and J by 3 bases, with 14 bases between the two germline ends. The germline V gene has CDR1 SGHVS and CDR2 FQNEAQ. The CDR3 DNA reads TGTGCCAGCAGCACCCCGACAGGAATCTACGAGCAGTACTTC. Its protein is CASSTPTGIYEQYF.

V is TRBV19 and J is TRBJ1-6; 8 bases map to TRBD1. The CDR3 covers 14 residues. The trim removed 5 bases at V and 11 bases at J, leaving 8 bases unmatched. Germline assignment: CDR1 LNHDA and CDR2 SQIVND (reference sequence). The chain's CDR3 is CASSSDRATTPLHF. The CDR3 nucleotides are TGTGCCAGTAGTTCGGACAGGGCGACGACACCCCTCCACTTT.

CDR3 sequence: CASTPSDFGNTIYF. As DNA, the CDR3 is TGTGCCAGTACCCCTAGCGACTTTGGAAACACCATATATTTT. The chain links TRBV19 to TRBJ1-3, with D uncertain. Germline loops: CDR1 LNHDA, CDR2 SQIVND (reference sequence). This CDR3 has 14 residues. Trimming shortened V by 7 bases and J by 3 bases, and 13 bases separated the two germline ends.

This clonotype was picked up a small number of times. This chain joins TRBV25-1 and TRBJ1-1; D remains ambiguous. This CDR3 comprises 11 residues. Trimming removed 6 bases at V and 6 bases at J, with 8 bases between. Germline V gene data show CDR1 as MGHDK and CDR2 as SYGVNS. The CDR3 loop is CASREDAEAFF. For the CDR3, the DNA is TGTGCCAGCAGGGAAGATGCTGAAGCTTTCTTT.

The sample holds many counts of this clonotype. The CDR3, as DNA: TGTGCCAGCAGCTTAAGTCTAGCGGGCGAGGCAGATACGCAGTATTTT. Amino acids: CASSLSLAGEADTQYF. The V gene is TRBV7-3, the J gene TRBJ2-3; TRBD2 matches at 8 bases. The V and J ends lost 1 base and 4 bases, in that order; junction bases with no gene match: 7. Germline V gene lookup returns CDR1 SGHTA and CDR2 FQGTGA. The CDR3 runs 16 residues.

The chain recombines TRBV7-9 with TRBJ2-7; 7 bases map to TRBD1. Germline V gene lookup returns CDR1 SEHNR and CDR2 FQNEAQ (reference sequence). The CDR3 sequence is 18 residues long. The V and J ends lost 4 bases and 9 bases, in that order; junction bases with no gene match: 24. The CDR3 loop is CASSSPWINGTVLRGQYF. For the CDR3, the DNA is TGTGCCAGCAGCTCACCATGGATAAACGGGACAGTCCTACGAGGGCAGTACTTC.

This clonotype was counted only a few times. This sequence joins TRBV5-1 and TRBJ2-7; D ambiguous. The CDR3 runs 12 residues. Per germline, CDR1 SGHRS and CDR2 YFSETQ. Trimming pared 1 base from V and 7 bases from J, leaving 9 bases between. The CDR3 spells CASSLSVGEQYF. The CDR3 DNA is TGCGCCAGCAGCTTGAGTGTGGGGGAGCAGTACTTC.

The chain links TRBV19 to TRBJ2-3; D unresolved. Germline CDR1 LNHDA, CDR2 SQIVND (reference sequence). Trimming removed 6 bases at V and 2 bases at J, with 18 bases between. CDR3 length: 16 amino acids. The CDR3 here is CASSPGAATITDTQYF. The CDR3 DNA is TGTGCCAGTAGCCCCGGTGCAGCGACAATCACAGATACGCAGTATTTT.

J is TRBJ2-7 and V is TRBV5-1, with 9 bases identical to TRBD1. This CDR3 is built from 15 residues. V trimming: 0 bases; J trimming: 3 bases; junction bases outside the gene matches: 4. The germline V gene encodes CDR1 SGHRS and CDR2 YFSETQ. Here the CDR3 reads CASSLAGQGLYEQYF. CDR3 nucleotide sequence: TGCGCCAGCAGCTTGGCAGGACAGGGGCTCTACGAGCAGTACTTC.

This clonotype was seen only a few times. The chain links TRBV24-1 to TRBJ2-1, with TRBD2 identical over 11 bases. The CDR3 covers 14 residues. The ends lost 3 bases at V and 8 bases at J; junction bases unmatched: 2. CDR1 KGHDR and CDR2 SFDVKD come from the germline V gene. CDR3 bases: TGTGCCACCAGTGATACTAGCGGGAGCGATGAGCAGTTCTTC. It is translated as CATSDTSGSDEQFF.

V usage is TRBV29-1 and J usage is TRBJ2-1; a possible D gene is TRBD1 (6 bases). V lost 4 bases and J 9 bases, leaving 10 bases between the germline ends. The germline V gene encodes CDR1 SQVTM and CDR2 ANQGSEA. CDR3 length: 11 residues. In DNA form, the CDR3 reads TGCAGCGTTGCCGGGACATCTGAGCAGTTCTTC. Protein: CSVAGTSEQFF.

The chain links TRBV29-1 to TRBJ2-3; D gene uncertain. Between the trimmed V and J ends, which lost 7 bases and 2 bases, there was a span of 4 bases. There are 10 residues in the CDR3. Germline V gene sequence: CDR1 SQVTM, CDR2 ANQGSEA. The CDR3 loop reads CSAHTDTQYF. The CDR3 DNA reads TGCAGCGCGCACACAGATACGCAGTATTTT.

In regard to this clonotype: The junction shows a germline mismatch at one end, possibly a read error. V and J are TRBV7-9 and TRBJ1-1; 11 nucleotides line up with TRBD1. Germline assignment: CDR1 SEHNR and CDR2 FQNEAQ (reference sequence). This CDR3 comprises 15 residues. CDR3 in DNA: TGCGCCAGCAGCTTAGGACAGGGGGCTATCACTGAAGCTTTCTTT. Encoded protein: CASSLGQGAITEAFF.

The chain links TRBV7-9 to TRBJ1-5, with D hard to call. The V end lost 1 base, the J end lost 4 bases, and 8 bases lay between the germline ends. This CDR3 contains 14 residues. Per germline, CDR1 SEHNR and CDR2 FQNEAQ (reference sequence). CDR3 amino acids: CASSLGQSNQPQHF. The CDR3 DNA follows: TGTGCCAGCAGCTTAGGGCAGTCAAATCAGCCCCAGCATTTT. The whole variable domain, filled in from reference TRBV7-9 and TRBJ1-5, reads DTGVSQNPRHKITKRGQNVTFRCDPISEHNRLYWYRQTLGQGPEFLTYFQNEAQLEKSRLLSDRFSAERPKGSFSTLEIQRTEQGDSAMYLCASSLGQSNQPQHFGDGTRLSIL.

The chain employs TRBV7-9 and TRBJ1-2; 9 positions agree with TRBD1. Unmatched junction bases numbered 14, after V lost 2 bases and J lost 7 bases. The CDR3 runs 17 residues. CDR1 and CDR2 (germline): SEHNR, FQNEAQ (reference sequence). The CDR3 region is CASSLSPRTGARVGYTF. In DNA, the CDR3 is TGTGCCAGCAGCTTATCCCCCCGGACAGGGGCGAGGGTTGGCTACACCTTC.

There are many counts of this clonotype. The chain links TRBV4-3 to TRBJ2-2, with D uncertain. Looked up from germline, CDR1 is LGHNA and CDR2 is YSLEER. V was clipped by 1 base and J by 1 base, with 7 bases between them. This CDR3 contains 15 residues. CDR3 in amino acids: CASSQVPENTGELFF. CDR3 bases: TGCGCCAGCAGCCAAGTGCCAGAGAACACCGGGGAGCTGTTTTTT.

This clonotype was seen at least ten times. V usage is TRBV9 and J usage is TRBJ2-2; D may be TRBD1 or TRBD2 (5 bases each). Trimming pared 2 bases from V and 6 bases from J, leaving 20 bases between. Germline V gives CDR1 SGDLS, CDR2 YYNGEE. This CDR3 spans 17 amino acids. CDR3 DNA sequence: TGTGCCAGCAGCGTCACTCGGCTACCCGGGACGGCCGGGGAGCTGTTTTTT. This sequence encodes CASSVTRLPGTAGELFF.

The chain uses TRBV15 and TRBJ1-2; the D is unclear. From germline, CDR1 is LNHNV and CDR2 YYDKDF (reference sequence). V was cut by 0 bases and J by 5 bases, with 4 bases left in between. This CDR3 region has 12 residues. The CDR3 region is CATSREGYGYTF. For the CDR3, the DNA is TGTGCCACCAGCAGAGAAGGGTATGGCTACACCTTC.

This clonotype was seen ten or more times. The chain carries TRBV7-2 and TRBJ2-7; the D gene is possibly TRBD2 (6 bases). With 5 bases removed from V and 1 base from J, the gap between germline ends came to 9 bases. The germline V gene encodes CDR1 SGHTA and CDR2 FQGNSA. CDR3 length: 13 residues. The DNA of the CDR3 is TGTGCCAGCAGCCCGGGGACTTCCTACGAGCAGTACTTC. Encoded protein: CASSPGTSYEQYF.

In its sample, this clonotype was seen many times. The chain carries TRBV5-8 and TRBJ2-1, with D possibly TRBD1 on 5 matching bases. CDR1 SGHTS and CDR2 YDEGEE come from the germline V gene. The ends were cut back, 0 bases at V and 0 bases at J, with 10 bases in the middle. The CDR3 runs to 16 residues. Written as DNA, the CDR3 is TGTGCCAGCAGCTTGGACAGGCAACACTCCTACAATGAGCAGTTCTTC. The encoded protein is CASSLDRQHSYNEQFF. Variable domain in full (rest from reference TRBV5-8 and TRBJ2-1): EAGVTQSPTHLIKTRGQQATLRCSPISGHTSVYWYQQALGLGLQFLLWYDEGEERNRGNFPPRFSGRQFPNYSSELNVNALELEDSALYLCASSLDRQHSYNEQFFGPGTRLTVL.

The rearrangement uses TRBV20-1 and TRBJ1-6; 7 bases fit TRBD1. With 5 bases clipped from V and 10 bases from J, the junction kept 11 bases outside the gene matches. CDR3 size: 14 residues. Germline V gene lookup returns CDR1 DFQATT and CDR2 SNEGSKA (reference sequence). The CDR3 region is CSARQGGSDSPLHF. Written as DNA, the CDR3 is TGCAGTGCTCGACAGGGCGGCTCGGACTCACCCCTCCACTTT.

The chain recombines TRBV7-9 with TRBJ2-7; TRBD2 aligns across 11 bases. Trimming took 5 bases from V and 3 from J; bases not matched to a gene: 15. CDR3 length: 18 residues. The germline V gene has CDR1 SEHNR and CDR2 FQNEAQ (reference sequence). The CDR3: CASSPGLAVLGGSYEQYF. The CDR3 DNA is TGTGCCAGCAGCCCGGGACTAGCGGTGTTAGGGGGGAGCTACGAGCAGTACTTC.

In its sample, this clonotype was seen once. The chain joins TRBV24-1 to TRBJ2-1; 14 bases agree with TRBD2. V lost 4 bases, J lost 8 bases, and 9 bases stayed unmatched. Germline CDR1 KGHDR, CDR2 SFDVKD. The length of the CDR3 is 17 residues. CDR3 DNA sequence: TGTGCCACCAGTGAGAACTCCGGGACTAGCGGGGGTTATGAGCAGTTCTTC. It specifies CATSENSGTSGGYEQFF.

The chain links TRBV10-3 to TRBJ2-5; 10 bases agree with TRBD2. This CDR3 has 15 residues. V dropped 7 bases and J dropped 0; count of bases not matched to a gene: 5. Germline V CDR1 and CDR2: ENHRY, SYGVKD. As DNA, the CDR3 is TGTGCCATCAAGTCCGGGACTAGCGACCAAGAGACCCAGTACTTC. Its translation: CAIKSGTSDQETQYF.

This clonotype was seen a handful of times. CDR3 protein: CASSLLTGVGEQFF. The CDR3 DNA follows: TGTGCCAGCAGTTTGCTGACAGGGGTGGGTGAGCAGTTCTTC. V and J are TRBV27 and TRBJ2-1; TRBD1 matches 8 bases. Germline assignment: CDR1 MNHEY and CDR2 SMNVEV (reference sequence). The junction had 7 bases not matched to a gene; V was cut back by 3 bases and J by 9 bases. This CDR3 region has 14 residues.

The chain's CDR3 is CASSGVSYNEQFF. In nucleotides, the CDR3 is TGTGCCAGTAGTGGGGTCAGTTACAATGAGCAGTTCTTC. The gene calls are TRBV19 and TRBJ2-1; D remains unclear. Trimming shortened V by 5 bases and J by 4 bases, and 9 bases separated the two germline ends. The CDR3 totals 13 residues. Germline CDR1 is LNHDA and CDR2 is SQIVND (reference sequence). Combining the CDR3 with reference TRBV19 and TRBJ2-1 gives the whole variable domain DGGITQSPKYLFRKEGQNVTLSCEQNLNHDAMYWYRQDPGQGLRLIYYSQIVNDFQKGDIAEGYSVSREKKESFPLTVTSAQKNPTAFYLCASSGVSYNEQFFGPGTRLTVL.

CDR3 in amino acids: CSARQSHGLYGYTF. The CDR3 nucleotides are TGCAGTGCTAGACAAAGCCACGGTCTCTATGGCTACACCTTC. The rearrangement uses TRBV20-1 and TRBJ1-2; unclear D gene. There are 14 residues in the CDR3. CDR1 is DFQATT and CDR2 is SNEGSKA in the germline V gene (reference sequence). The ends were cut back, 2 bases at V and 4 bases at J, with 14 bases in the middle.